These T cell receptor beta chains were read from a single sample in a study of blood T cell repertoires in COVID-19. Measured with immunoSEQ multiplex PCR; TCRdb has only the in-frame clones, and not every one. The sample shows some 69,000 clones, about nine tenths of them seen only once. Sequencing input: peripheral blood. All receptors come from a man between 60 and 75 years old with acute or convalescent COVID-19. The CDR3 runs from the conserved cysteine through the conserved F or W. Each record gives: J gene, clone size, D gene, V gene, CDR3 protein, CDR3 DNA. A D gene is named only where the DNA matches it firmly. Not all rows give a size; the values are once, few, many and, for expanded clones, a class.

TRBJ1-1	.	.	TRBV5-6	CASSFRTGWTEAFF	TGTGCCAGCAGCTTCCGCACAGGGTGGACTGAAGCTTTCTTT
TRBJ1-3	once	.	TRBV2	CASRAEGGNTIYF	TGTGCCAGCCGGGCGGAGGGCGGAAACACCATATATTTT
TRBJ1-5	.	TRBD1	TRBV27	CASSLLGQGGPGPQHF	TGTGCCAGCAGTTTATTGGGACAGGGCGGCCCCGGGCCCCAGCATTTT
TRBJ2-2	.	TRBD1	TRBV6-5	CASRGQGNTGELFF	TGTGCCAGCAGGGGACAGGGGAACACCGGGGAGCTGTTTTTT
TRBJ2-3	.	TRBD2	TRBV6-5	CASTTSSTDTQYF	TGTGCCAGCACGACTAGCAGCACAGATACGCAGTATTTT
TRBJ1-4	.	.	TRBV7-2	CASSLDWTANEKLFF	TGTGCCAGCAGCTTAGATTGGACAGCTAATGAAAAACTGTTTTTT
TRBJ2-2	.	.	TRBV29-1	CSALGQGWNTGELFF	TGCAGCGCCCTGGGCCAGGGGTGGAACACCGGGGAGCTGTTTTTT
TRBJ1-1	.	TRBD1	TRBV6-5	CASTKDRGLNTEAFF	TGTGCCAGCACCAAAGACAGGGGCCTTAACACTGAAGCTTTCTTT
TRBJ2-2	.	TRBD1	TRBV2	CASSGQGDTGELFF	TGTGCCAGCAGTGGACAGGGGGACACCGGGGAGCTGTTTTTT
TRBJ1-5	.	.	TRBV7-9	CASSPPGDISSQHF	TGTGCCAGCAGCCCCCCCGGAGATATTTCGTCCCAGCATTTT
TRBJ2-3	few	.	TRBV7-2	CASSSHTDTQYF	TGTGCCAGCAGCTCCCACACAGATACGCAGTATTTT
TRBJ2-5	.	.	TRBV5-1	CASSYKELTVLETQYF	TGCGCCAGCAGCTACAAAGAGTTGACAGTGCTGGAGACCCAGTACTTC
TRBJ2-1	once	TRBD2	TRBV5-1	CASSRIAGGYNEQFF	TGCGCCAGCAGCAGGATAGCGGGGGGTTACAATGAGCAGTTCTTC
TRBJ1-6	.	.	TRBV19	CASSRTGAPLHF	TGTGCCAGTAGTAGGACCGGGGCACCCCTCCACTTT
TRBJ2-1	.	.	TRBV10-2	CASSESRGGSYNEQFF	TGCGCCAGCAGTGAGTCGAGGGGGGGCTCCTACAATGAGCAGTTCTTC
TRBJ1-5	.	.	TRBV5-1	CASSPGDPNQPQHF	TGCGCCAGCAGCCCGGGGGACCCTAATCAGCCCCAGCATTTT
TRBJ2-7	.	TRBD2	TRBV7-9	CASSPWTSGGTEQYF	TGTGCCAGCAGCCCCTGGACTAGCGGGGGGACTGAGCAGTACTTC
TRBJ1-6	.	TRBD1	TRBV5-6	CASSLTGVDGSPLHF	TGTGCCAGCAGCTTGACAGGGGTCGACGGGTCACCCCTCCACTTT
TRBJ1-2	.	.	TRBV5-1	CASSTTGGQRGYTF	TGCGCCAGCAGTACGACTGGGGGCCAGCGTGGCTACACCTTC
TRBJ1-2	.	TRBD1	TRBV9	CASRATGASYGYTF	TGTGCCAGCAGGGCTACAGGGGCGAGCTATGGCTACACCTTC
TRBJ2-7	.	TRBD1	TRBV9	CASSLTGTGGSEQYF	TGTGCCAGCAGTTTGACCGGGACAGGGGGGAGCGAGCAGTACTTC
TRBJ1-2	.	.	TRBV3-1/TRBV3-2	CASSRESPEGYTF	TGTGCCAGCAGCCGGGAGTCCCCTGAAGGCTACACCTTC
TRBJ1-2	.	.	TRBV11-2	CASSFLRSGSLGGYTF	TGTGCCAGCAGCTTTCTACGCAGCGGCTCTCTCGGGGGCTACACCTTC
TRBJ2-1	.	TRBD2	TRBV13	CASSLVTTSGRRYANNEQFF	TGTGCCAGCAGCTTAGTCACGACTAGCGGGCGTCGTTATGCGAACAATGAGCAGTTCTTC
TRBJ1-1	.	TRBD1	TRBV24-1	CATSDSATGDEAFF	TGTGCCACCAGTGATTCCGCGACAGGGGATGAAGCTTTCTTT
TRBJ1-1	.	.	TRBV2	CASSSEADTEAFF	TGTGCCAGCAGCTCGGAAGCGGACACTGAAGCTTTCTTT
TRBJ1-4	.	.	TRBV7-6	CASSLALPRGSLSREKLFF	TGTGCCAGCAGCTTAGCCCTGCCGCGAGGAAGCCTCTCTAGGGAAAAACTGTTTTTT
TRBJ1-5	.	.	TRBV21-1	CASSRGDPNQPQHF	TGTGCCAGCAGCAGGGGGGACCCCAATCAGCCCCAGCATTTT
TRBJ2-1	.	TRBD2	TRBV5-1	CASSLVSGGAASYNEQFF	TGCGCCAGCAGCTTGGTTAGCGGGGGGGCAGCCTCCTACAATGAGCAGTTCTTC
TRBJ1-2	.	.	TRBV5-1	CASSLSDTYGYTF	TGCGCCAGCAGCTTATCTGACACCTATGGCTACACCTTC
TRBJ1-1	.	.	TRBV7-3	CASSLIGQGSAFF	TGTGCCAGCAGCTTAATCGGGCAGGGATCAGCTTTCTTT
TRBJ1-1	.	.	TRBV2	CASNEQMKAGASEAFF	TGTGCCAGCAACGAACAAATGAAGGCGGGAGCTTCTGAAGCTTTCTTT
TRBJ2-2	.	.	TRBV18	CASTRGSNTGELFF	TGTGCCAGCACCCGCGGGTCGAACACCGGGGAGCTGTTTTTT
TRBJ2-7	.	.	TRBV5-1	CASSGEDYEQYF	TGCGCCAGCAGCGGGGAGGACTACGAGCAGTACTTC
TRBJ2-1	.	TRBD1	TRBV18	CASSPLGTGDHNEQFF	TGTGCCAGCTCACCGCTAGGGACAGGGGACCACAATGAGCAGTTCTTC
TRBJ2-3	.	.	TRBV28	CASSPAAHLSTDTQYF	TGTGCCAGCAGTCCGGCGGCTCATCTTAGCACAGATACGCAGTATTTT
TRBJ2-7	.	TRBD2	TRBV4-1	CASSQDMERGGHEQYF	TGCGCCAGCAGCCAAGATATGGAGCGGGGGGGCCACGAGCAGTACTTC
TRBJ1-4	.	.	TRBV7-9	CASSLGNLGQTTNEKLFF	TGTGCCAGCAGCTTAGGGAATCTCGGACAGACAACTAATGAAAAACTGTTTTTT
TRBJ1-1	.	.	TRBV7-2	CASSLVFNTEAFF	TGTGCCAGCAGCTTAGTATTTAACACTGAAGCTTTCTTT
TRBJ1-4	.	TRBD1	TRBV19	CASSTLTGFNEKLFF	TGTGCCAGTAGTACCCTGACAGGGTTCAACGAAAAACTGTTTTTT
TRBJ2-7	.	TRBD2	TRBV11-2	CASRRRWGGSHEQYF	TGTGCCAGCAGACGCCGTTGGGGAGGGAGTCACGAGCAGTACTTC
TRBJ2-3	.	TRBD1	TRBV25-1	CASSAGGNTDTQYF	TGTGCCAGCAGTGCAGGGGGTAACACAGATACGCAGTATTTT
TRBJ1-2	.	.	TRBV6-6	CASTGTRATYGYTF	TGTGCCAGCACCGGGACAAGGGCAACCTATGGCTACACCTTC
TRBJ2-1	.	TRBD2	TRBV3-1/TRBV3-2	CASSPIIWTSGGDNEQFF	TGTGCCAGCAGCCCAATTATATGGACTAGCGGGGGGGACAATGAGCAGTTCTTC
TRBJ1-3	.	.	TRBV10-2	CASRQEVGNTIYF	TGCGCCAGCAGGCAAGAGGTGGGAAACACCATATATTTT
TRBJ1-1	.	TRBD1	TRBV18	CASSLFGQVDDTEAFF	TGTGCCAGCTCACTGTTTGGACAGGTTGACGACACTGAAGCTTTCTTT
TRBJ1-5	.	.	TRBV4-2	CASSQTGIRNQPQHF	TGTGCCAGCAGCCAGACAGGTATTCGCAATCAGCCCCAGCATTTT
TRBJ1-2	.	TRBD1	TRBV19	CASSAGTAYGYTF	TGTGCCAGTAGTGCCGGGACAGCCTATGGCTACACCTTC